This TCR beta chain was retrieved from a study of cytomegalovirus exposure and HLA in healthy donors. Study background: Most genotyped donors, approximately 81% of fewer than 400, had Caucasian-associated genetic ancestry.

Primers for the PCR totalled 60 Vbeta and 13 Jbeta. Here immunoSEQ multiplex PCR was the method, and the copy in TCRdb shows in-frame clones only, minus some. This sample has roughly 110,000 clones, with about 80% found just once. The V segment lost 5 bases and the J segment 8 bases; nucleotides outside the gene matches: 9. Germline V gives CDR1 MNHNY, CDR2 SVGAGI (reference sequence). This CDR3 comprises 14 residues. V gene TRBV6-6 combines with J gene TRBJ1-2; 9 nucleotides agree with TRBD1. This clonotype was sampled from a man younger than 40 in good health and CMV-seropositive. The sample taken for sequencing was PBMCs. As DNA, the CDR3 is TGTGCCAGCAGTAAGACAGGGGGTACAGAAGGCTACACCTTC. It is translated as CASSKTGGTEGYTF.